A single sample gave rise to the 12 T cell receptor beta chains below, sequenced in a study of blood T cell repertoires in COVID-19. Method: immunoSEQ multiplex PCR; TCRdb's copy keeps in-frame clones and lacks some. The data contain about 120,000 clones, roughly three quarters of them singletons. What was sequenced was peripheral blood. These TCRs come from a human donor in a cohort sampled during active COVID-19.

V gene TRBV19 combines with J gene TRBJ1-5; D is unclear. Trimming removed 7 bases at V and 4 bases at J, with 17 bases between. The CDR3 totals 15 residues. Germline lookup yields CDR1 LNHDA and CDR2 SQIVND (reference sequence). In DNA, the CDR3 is TGTGCCAGTACCCAGACCCCAGCGGGGAATCAGCCCCAGCATTTT. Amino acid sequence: CASTQTPAGNQPQHF.

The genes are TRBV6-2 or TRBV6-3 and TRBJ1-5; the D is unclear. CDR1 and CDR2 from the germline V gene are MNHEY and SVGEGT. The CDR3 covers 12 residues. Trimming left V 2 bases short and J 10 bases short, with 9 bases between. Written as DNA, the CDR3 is TGTGCCAGCAGTTACGGAGGCGGACCCCAGCATTTT. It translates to CASSYGGGPQHF.

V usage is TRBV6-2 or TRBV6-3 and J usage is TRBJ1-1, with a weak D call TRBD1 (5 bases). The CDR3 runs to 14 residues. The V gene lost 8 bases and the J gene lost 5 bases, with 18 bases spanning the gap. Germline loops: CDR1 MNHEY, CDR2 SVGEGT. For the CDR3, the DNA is TGTGCCAGCGGCCCAAAAGGGGTGAGAACTGAAGCTTTCTTT. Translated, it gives CASGPKGVRTEAFF.

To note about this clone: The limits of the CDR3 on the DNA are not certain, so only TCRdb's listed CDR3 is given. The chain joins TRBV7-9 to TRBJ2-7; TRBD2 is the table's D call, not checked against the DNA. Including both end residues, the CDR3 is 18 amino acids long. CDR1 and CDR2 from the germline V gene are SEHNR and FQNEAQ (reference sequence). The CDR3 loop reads CASSSNFGPGGPSYEQYF.

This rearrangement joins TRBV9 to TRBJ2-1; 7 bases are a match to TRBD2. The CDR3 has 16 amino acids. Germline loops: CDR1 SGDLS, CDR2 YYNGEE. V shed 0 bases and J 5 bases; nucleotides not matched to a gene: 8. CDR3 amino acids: CASSVGGAGANNEQFF. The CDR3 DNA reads TGTGCCAGCAGCGTAGGTGGGGCGGGAGCAAACAATGAGCAGTTCTTC.

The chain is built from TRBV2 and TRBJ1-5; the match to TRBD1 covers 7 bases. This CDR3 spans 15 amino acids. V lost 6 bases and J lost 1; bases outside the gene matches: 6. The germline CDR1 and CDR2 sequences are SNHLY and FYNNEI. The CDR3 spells CASRLGRGSNQPQHF. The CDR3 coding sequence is TGTGCCAGCAGGTTAGGCAGGGGGAGCAATCAGCCCCAGCATTTT.

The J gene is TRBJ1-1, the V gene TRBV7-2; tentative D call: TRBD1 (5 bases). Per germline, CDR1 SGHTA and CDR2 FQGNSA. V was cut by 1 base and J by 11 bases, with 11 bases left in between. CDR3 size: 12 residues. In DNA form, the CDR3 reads TGTGCCAGCAGCTTAGAGCCAGGGTTGGCTTTCTTT. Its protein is CASSLEPGLAFF.

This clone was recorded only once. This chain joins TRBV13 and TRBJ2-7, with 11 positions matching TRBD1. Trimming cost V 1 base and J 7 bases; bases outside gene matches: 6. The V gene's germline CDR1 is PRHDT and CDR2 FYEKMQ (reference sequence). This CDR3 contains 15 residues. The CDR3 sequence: CASSLEGDRGAEQYF. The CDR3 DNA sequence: TGTGCCAGCAGCTTAGAAGGGGACAGGGGGGCAGAGCAGTACTTC. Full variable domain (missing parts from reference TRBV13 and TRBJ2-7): AAGVIQSPRHLIKEKRETATLKCYPIPRHDTVYWYQQGPGQDPQFLISFYEKMQSDKGSIPDRFSAQQFSDYHSELNMSSLELGDSALYFCASSLEGDRGAEQYFGPGTRLTVT.

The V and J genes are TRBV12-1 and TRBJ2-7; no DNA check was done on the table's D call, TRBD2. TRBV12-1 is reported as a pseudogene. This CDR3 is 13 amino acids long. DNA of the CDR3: TGTGCCAGACCCGGGACTAAACACTACGAGCAGTACTTC. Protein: CARPGTKHYEQYF.

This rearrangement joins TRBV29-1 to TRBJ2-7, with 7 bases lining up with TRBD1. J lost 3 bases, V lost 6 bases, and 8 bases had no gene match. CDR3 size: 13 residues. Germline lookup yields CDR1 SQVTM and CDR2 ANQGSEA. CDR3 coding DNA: TGCAGCGTACAGACAGGGTCCGGCTACGAGCAGTACTTC. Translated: CSVQTGSGYEQYF.

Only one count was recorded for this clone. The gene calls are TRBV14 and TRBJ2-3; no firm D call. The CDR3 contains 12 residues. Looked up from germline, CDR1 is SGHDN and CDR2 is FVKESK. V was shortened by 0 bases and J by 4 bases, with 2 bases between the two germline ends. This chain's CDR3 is CASSQDADTQYF. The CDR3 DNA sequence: TGTGCCAGCAGCCAAGACGCAGATACGCAGTATTTT.

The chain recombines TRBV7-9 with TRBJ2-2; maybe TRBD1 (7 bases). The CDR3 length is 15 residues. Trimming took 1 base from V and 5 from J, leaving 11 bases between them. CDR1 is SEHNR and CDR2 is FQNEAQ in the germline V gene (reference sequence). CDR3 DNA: TGTGCCAGCAGCTTAGTACAGGGGAGGACCGGGGAGCTGTTTTTT. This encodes CASSLVQGRTGELFF.